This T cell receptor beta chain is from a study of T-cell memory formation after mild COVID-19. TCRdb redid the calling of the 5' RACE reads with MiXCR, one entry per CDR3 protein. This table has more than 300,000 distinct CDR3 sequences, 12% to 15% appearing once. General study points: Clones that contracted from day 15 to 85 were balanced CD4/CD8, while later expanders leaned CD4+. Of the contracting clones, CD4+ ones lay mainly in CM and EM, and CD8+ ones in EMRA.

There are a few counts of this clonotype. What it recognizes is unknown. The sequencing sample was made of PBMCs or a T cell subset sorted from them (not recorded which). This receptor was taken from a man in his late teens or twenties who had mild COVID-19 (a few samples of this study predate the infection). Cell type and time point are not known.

The CDR3 DNA reads TGTGCTAGTGGTTCGGGCCCCCTGAATGGCTACACCTTC. This sequence encodes CASGSGPLNGYTF. This chain connects TRBV12-5 to TRBJ1-2; D ambiguous. Trimming stripped 4 bases from V and 6 bases from J, with 12 bases between. The CDR3 extends over 13 amino acids. CDR1 and CDR2 from the germline V gene are LGHNT and FRNRAP.